This TCR beta chain was recorded in a study of T cells in Graves' hyperthyroidism and ophthalmopathy (dated by TCRdb to between 2018 and 2020). In terms of the full investigation: Peripheral blood samples were taken at the time of initial diagnosis, prior to any treatment. To identify TCR V-J signatures that set the groups apart, the researchers used a discovery cohort of more than 95 patients, made up of 43 with Graves' ophthalmopathy and 55 to 65 with stable Graves' hyperthyroidism. Prospective prediction of ophthalmopathy was tested in an independent validation cohort of fewer than 20 hyperthyroidism patients and 15 to 17 patients who later progressed to ophthalmopathy. For training and testing, the 100 or so patients in the discovery cohort were randomly divided in a 7:3 ratio. Thyroid tissue and blood T-cell repertoires from about 6 Graves' hyperthyroidism patients were also compared in the study. Following sampling, methimazole starting at 30 mg daily was given to hyperthyroidism patients, and high-dose intravenous methylprednisolone was given to ophthalmopathy patients. The paper describes TCR Vbeta CDR3 sequencing of around 140 peripheral blood samples, made up of 43 ophthalmopathy patients, 70 to 75 hyperthyroidism patients and approximately 17 progressor patients.

The TCR beta CDR3 regions were amplified from the RNA transcripts. The first round of RT-PCR for the TCR CDR3 was performed with the HTBI primer set and the Qiagen OneStep RT-PCR kit. Libraries were constructed in a second round of multiplex PCR, after which size selection and purification were performed. Sequencing of the libraries was done on an Illumina HiSeq2000 using paired-end 100 bp reads. Per the original workflow: Raw data were processed with SOAPnuke, discarding reads with adapters, uncalled bases, mean Phred below 15, or no exact constant-primer or identifier match. High-quality paired reads were merged using COPE v1.2.5, and each unique nucleotide sequence was defined as a clonotype. MiTCR v1.1 was used to align clonotypes to the IMGT TRBV, TRBD and TRBJ reference segments. Analysis was restricted to V-J combinations with a frequency above 0.0001, which covered roughly 99% of repertoires. The TCS score was defined as the ratio of F50 (clonal expansion) to E x V (chaos), calculated using BLOSUM62-based TCRdist between CDR3 peptides within each V-J. Welch's t-statistics and random forest reduced some 510 V-J features to 13, which were used in a naive Bayes classifier (R e1071). TCRdb itself trimmed the public reads at Q25 with fastp, ran MiXCR and retained productive beta chains. Each entry is one CDR3 protein sequence, shown with its most common DNA and genes. The authors' filters were not applied to this entry. The sample table contains roughly 700,000 distinct CDR3 sequences; only one count was recorded for roughly 17% of them. The top ten hold roughly 15% of the sample.

This clonotype was counted many times. Its target antigen remains unknown. Base quality data are lacking; no much larger clone is found one base away. A patient counted as having stable Graves' hyperthyroidism if no progression to ophthalmopathy occurred over 18 months of follow-up. Hyperthyroidism patients were newly diagnosed, with disease duration under 2 months, and aged 18 to 65 years. Any patient with an uncontrolled infection, another autoimmune disease, pregnancy or lactation was excluded. Diagnoses were established on the basis of clinical symptoms, serum thyroxine and TRAb, thyroid ultrasound, and orbital computed tomography. Ficoll-Paque density gradient centrifugation was used to isolate PBMCs from 8 to 10 ml of fresh peripheral blood. Total RNA was extracted with Trizol reagent, and quality was checked on an Agilent 2100 Bioanalyzer. The trim is 6 bases for V and 7 bases for J, with a gap of 16 bases between the germline ends. The germline V gene specifies MNHNS as CDR1 and SASEGT as CDR2. The CDR3 numbers 14 residues from cysteine through phenylalanine. Only CDR3 DNA is held: 42 bases, read in frame from base 1.

Here is what the overall study found, with its caveats: A model built on a 13 V-J signature distinguished ophthalmopathy from stable hyperthyroidism, reaching approximately 89% sensitivity and around 81% specificity in cross-validation and 80%/75% in testing. Most expanded thyroid clonotypes (frequency above 0.001) were also found in blood, which suggests that blood repertoires may mirror thyroid immune responses. No statistical method was used to set the sample size in advance, and investigators knew the group allocation. During validation, the model predicted progression to ophthalmopathy a median of around 7 months ahead of onset, with more than 55% sensitivity and around 73% specificity.

The receptor comes from a man aged 50-59 years with Graves' hyperthyroidism. Recombination linked TRBV6-1 to TRBJ2-1, with TRBD2 perhaps the D gene, on 5 matching bases. Source material: blood. The DNA sequence is TGTGCCAGCAGACCCTCAGCGGAGGCTAATGAGCAGTTCTTC. Translation gives CASRPSAEANEQFF.